Listed below are T cell receptor beta chains from one sample, sequenced in a study of T cell responses to AZD1222 COVID-19 vaccine. Sequenced by immunoSEQ multiplex PCR; TCRdb stores in-frame clones only, minus some. Of 120,000 to 150,000 clones listed, around 84% are singletons. The sample consisted of peripheral blood, taken 28 days after the second AZD1222 dose. These receptors originate from an adult who received the AZD1222 COVID-19 vaccine. CDR3s include the opening cysteine and the closing phenylalanine or tryptophan. A D gene is named only where the DNA matches it firmly. Expanded clones get a size class; other rows say once, few or many, or leave the size out.

clone_size: .
d_call: .
j_call: TRBJ2-5
v_call: TRBV10-3
cdr3_aa: CAITEGGRETQYF
cdr3_nt: TGTGCCATCACCGAGGGGGGACGAGAGACCCAGTACTTC

clone_size: .
d_call: .
j_call: TRBJ1-5
v_call: TRBV7-9
cdr3_aa: CASSSVYSNQPQHF
cdr3_nt: TGTGCCAGCAGCTCCGTATATAGCAATCAGCCCCAGCATTTT

clone_size: .
d_call: TRBD1
j_call: TRBJ2-7
v_call: TRBV2
cdr3_aa: CASSLDRGEQYF
cdr3_nt: TGTGCCAGCTCTTTGGACAGGGGGGAGCAGTACTTC

clone_size: .
d_call: TRBD1
j_call: TRBJ1-1
v_call: TRBV6-5
cdr3_aa: CASRARGGTEAFF
cdr3_nt: TGTGCCAGCAGAGCCAGGGGGGGGACTGAAGCTTTCTTT

clone_size: .
d_call: TRBD2
j_call: TRBJ2-1
v_call: TRBV29-1
cdr3_aa: CSVEDLGLAGFNEQFF
cdr3_nt: TGCAGCGTTGAAGATCTTGGGCTAGCGGGATTTAATGAGCAGTTCTTC

clone_size: .
d_call: .
j_call: TRBJ2-1
v_call: TRBV29-1
cdr3_aa: CSVESPFDEQFF
cdr3_nt: TGCAGCGTTGAGTCCCCGTTTGATGAGCAGTTCTTC

clone_size: .
d_call: .
j_call: TRBJ1-1
v_call: TRBV29-1
cdr3_aa: CSVLDRNTEAFF
cdr3_nt: TGCAGCGTCCTAGACAGGAACACTGAAGCTTTCTTT

clone_size: .
d_call: .
j_call: TRBJ1-1
v_call: TRBV7-6
cdr3_aa: CASSFSDMNTEAFF
cdr3_nt: TGTGCCAGCAGCTTTTCGGACATGAACACTGAAGCTTTCTTT

clone_size: .
d_call: .
j_call: TRBJ1-1
v_call: TRBV28
cdr3_aa: CASSFSINTEAFF
cdr3_nt: TGTGCCAGCAGTTTCTCGATCAACACTGAAGCTTTCTTT

clone_size: few
d_call: .
j_call: TRBJ2-2
v_call: TRBV4-1
cdr3_aa: CASSQGPRGPNTGELFF
cdr3_nt: TGCGCCAGCAGCCAAGGACCGCGAGGGCCGAACACCGGGGAGCTGTTTTTT

clone_size: .
d_call: .
j_call: TRBJ2-7
v_call: TRBV28
cdr3_aa: CASSSSWEQYF
cdr3_nt: TGTGCCAGCAGTTCCTCGTGGGAGCAGTACTTC

clone_size: .
d_call: .
j_call: TRBJ1-6
v_call: TRBV2
cdr3_aa: CASRRDSSYNSPLHF
cdr3_nt: TGTGCCAGCAGGAGAGACAGCTCCTATAATTCACCCCTCCACTTT

clone_size: .
d_call: TRBD1
j_call: TRBJ2-7
v_call: TRBV20-1
cdr3_aa: CSASNAGTGSSEQYF
cdr3_nt: TGCAGTGCGAGTAACGCCGGGACAGGATCGAGCGAGCAGTACTTC

clone_size: .
d_call: .
j_call: TRBJ2-5
v_call: TRBV19
cdr3_aa: CASSPQGWETQYF
cdr3_nt: TGTGCCAGTAGCCCCCAGGGCTGGGAGACCCAGTACTTC

clone_size: .
d_call: TRBD1
j_call: TRBJ1-5
v_call: TRBV10-3
cdr3_aa: CAISELIGQGPIVGNQPQHF
cdr3_nt: TGTGCCATCAGTGAGTTGATCGGACAGGGCCCTATAGTCGGCAATCAGCCCCAGCATTTT

clone_size: .
d_call: .
j_call: TRBJ1-5
v_call: TRBV18
cdr3_aa: CASSPGGRGSDQPQHF
cdr3_nt: TGTGCCAGCTCACCGGGGGGGCGGGGGAGCGATCAGCCCCAGCATTTT

clone_size: once
d_call: .
j_call: TRBJ1-3
v_call: TRBV7-2
cdr3_aa: CASSNRGHEGNTIYF
cdr3_nt: TGTGCCAGCAGCAACCGGGGGCATGAAGGAAACACCATATATTTT

clone_size: .
d_call: TRBD2
j_call: TRBJ2-1
v_call: TRBV6-5
cdr3_aa: CASWGGGPGNEQFF
cdr3_nt: TGTGCCAGCTGGGGGGGAGGGCCGGGGAATGAGCAGTTCTTC

clone_size: .
d_call: TRBD1
j_call: TRBJ1-2
v_call: TRBV29-1
cdr3_aa: CSVETGGVKYGYTF
cdr3_nt: TGCAGCGTTGAAACAGGGGGCGTTAAGTATGGCTACACCTTC

clone_size: .
d_call: TRBD1
j_call: TRBJ2-7
v_call: TRBV3-1/TRBV3-2
cdr3_aa: CASSQRLLDRGDTYEQYF
cdr3_nt: TGTGCCAGCAGCCAACGACTATTGGACAGGGGAGATACCTACGAGCAGTACTTC

clone_size: .
d_call: .
j_call: TRBJ2-5
v_call: TRBV5-6
cdr3_aa: CASSLARLSQETQYF
cdr3_nt: TGTGCCAGCAGCTTGGCCCGCCTTAGCCAAGAGACCCAGTACTTC

clone_size: .
d_call: .
j_call: TRBJ1-5
v_call: TRBV25-1
cdr3_aa: CASSEGGPLQHF
cdr3_nt: TGTGCCAGCAGTGAAGGAGGGCCACTCCAGCATTTT

clone_size: .
d_call: TRBD1
j_call: TRBJ1-2
v_call: TRBV18
cdr3_aa: CASSELRGGEYGYTF
cdr3_nt: TGTGCCAGCTCTGAGTTAAGAGGGGGCGAATATGGCTACACCTTC

clone_size: .
d_call: .
j_call: TRBJ2-7
v_call: TRBV9
cdr3_aa: CASSVEAAPSYEQYF
cdr3_nt: TGTGCCAGCAGCGTGGAGGCAGCGCCCTCCTACGAGCAGTACTTC

clone_size: .
d_call: TRBD1
j_call: TRBJ2-5
v_call: TRBV19
cdr3_aa: CASRGTGGETQYF
cdr3_nt: TGTGCCAGTAGAGGGACAGGGGGAGAGACCCAGTACTTC

clone_size: .
d_call: TRBD1
j_call: TRBJ1-3
v_call: TRBV30
cdr3_aa: CASPDREPNTIYF
cdr3_nt: TGTGCCTCCCCAGACAGGGAGCCCAACACCATATATTTT

clone_size: .
d_call: .
j_call: TRBJ1-4
v_call: TRBV18
cdr3_aa: CASSRTATNEKLFF
cdr3_nt: TGTGCCAGCTCACGGACAGCAACTAATGAAAAACTGTTTTTT

clone_size: .
d_call: .
j_call: TRBJ2-5
v_call: TRBV18
cdr3_aa: CASSPYRGTETQYF
cdr3_nt: TGTGCCAGCTCACCGTACAGAGGAACAGAGACCCAGTACTTC

clone_size: .
d_call: .
j_call: TRBJ1-1
v_call: TRBV5-1
cdr3_aa: CASSLSGSGTEAFF
cdr3_nt: TGCGCCAGCAGCTTGTCAGGGTCGGGAACTGAAGCTTTCTTT

clone_size: .
d_call: .
j_call: TRBJ1-5
v_call: TRBV19
cdr3_aa: CASTMTGSNQPQHF
cdr3_nt: TGTGCCAGTACTATGACAGGATCCAATCAGCCCCAGCATTTT

clone_size: .
d_call: .
j_call: TRBJ1-2
v_call: TRBV7-9
cdr3_aa: CASSPSLSAGLNYGYTF
cdr3_nt: TGTGCCAGCAGCCCATCTTTATCCGCAGGGCTTAACTATGGCTACACCTTC

clone_size: .
d_call: .
j_call: TRBJ1-2
v_call: TRBV27
cdr3_aa: CASSFQSAGMYGYTF
cdr3_nt: TGTGCCAGCAGTTTTCAGTCGGCAGGGATGTATGGCTACACCTTC

clone_size: .
d_call: .
j_call: TRBJ1-3
v_call: TRBV3-1/TRBV3-2
cdr3_aa: CASSQSRGAFGNTIYF
cdr3_nt: TGTGCCAGCAGCCAATCCCGGGGGGCATTTGGAAACACCATATATTTT

clone_size: .
d_call: .
j_call: TRBJ1-1
v_call: TRBV11-2
cdr3_aa: CASSLDWRSEAFF
cdr3_nt: TGTGCCAGCAGCTTAGATTGGCGCAGTGAAGCTTTCTTT

clone_size: once
d_call: TRBD1
j_call: TRBJ1-1
v_call: TRBV29-1
cdr3_aa: CSHDEPGQGEAFF
cdr3_nt: TGCAGCCACGACGAACCCGGACAGGGAGAAGCTTTCTTT

clone_size: .
d_call: TRBD1
j_call: TRBJ1-1
v_call: TRBV7-9
cdr3_aa: CASSLSDRGNTEAFF
cdr3_nt: TGTGCCAGCAGCTTAAGCGACAGGGGGAACACTGAAGCTTTCTTT

clone_size: .
d_call: TRBD2
j_call: TRBJ2-1
v_call: TRBV28
cdr3_aa: CASSFSRSGGSYNEQFF
cdr3_nt: TGTGCCAGCAGTTTTTCCCGTAGCGGGGGTTCCTACAATGAGCAGTTCTTC

clone_size: few
d_call: TRBD2
j_call: TRBJ2-1
v_call: TRBV10-3
cdr3_aa: CAISESGAGGEQFF
cdr3_nt: TGTGCCATCAGTGAGTCTGGGGCGGGGGGTGAGCAGTTCTTC

clone_size: .
d_call: TRBD2
j_call: TRBJ2-3
v_call: TRBV5-6
cdr3_aa: CASSREGLGTDTQYF
cdr3_nt: TGTGCCAGCAGCCGGGAGGGGCTGGGCACAGATACGCAGTATTTT

clone_size: once
d_call: .
j_call: TRBJ2-5
v_call: TRBV15
cdr3_aa: CATSRDPTGTETQYF
cdr3_nt: TGTGCCACCAGCAGAGATCCTACAGGGACAGAGACCCAGTACTTC

clone_size: .
d_call: .
j_call: TRBJ1-2
v_call: TRBV27
cdr3_aa: CASSPDGPGGGYTF
cdr3_nt: TGTGCCAGCAGTCCCGACGGGCCGGGGGGTGGCTACACCTTC

clone_size: few
d_call: TRBD1
j_call: TRBJ2-7
v_call: TRBV4-1
cdr3_aa: CASSTRQGTEQYF
cdr3_nt: TGCGCCAGCAGCACCCGACAGGGCACCGAGCAGTACTTC